This record concerns one T cell receptor beta chain sequence. Its antigen is not known. TCRdb re-called the 5' RACE reads with MiXCR, one entry per CDR3 protein. The sample lists tens of thousands of distinct CDR3 sequences, 9% to 15% seen once, with 5% to 8% in the top ten. The germline V gene has CDR1 MNHEY and CDR2 SVGAGI. This CDR3 is built from 14 residues. Between the trimmed V and J ends, which lost 2 bases and 1 base, there was a span of 8 bases. This record comes from a study of early T cells in non-severe SARS-CoV-2 infection. In the study overall: The input, bulk RNA from unsorted whole blood, was sequenced, and chains were unpaired.

Whole-study results and caveats: Lookups in VDJdb leaned toward anti-spike CD8 responses and missed private and CD4 specificities.

The chain is built from TRBV6-5 and TRBJ1-1; D remains unclear. This TCR was sampled from an adult who was a healthcare worker with PCR-confirmed SARS-CoV-2 infection or an uninfected control (not recorded which). Sequencing used whole blood. CDR3 bases: TGTGCCAGCAGTTACGTCGGAGGGAACACTGAAGCTTTCTTT. As protein: CASSYVGGNTEAFF.